The 21 T cell receptor beta chains reported below all come from one sample, sequenced in a study of OX40 agonist ivuxolimab in advanced cancers. Profiled with immunoSEQ multiplex PCR; TCRdb holds only in-frame clones, not every one. The data show around 63,000 clones, roughly nine tenths seen once. Material: CD4+ or CD8+ T cells sorted from blood, obtained in a trial of the OX40 agonist ivuxolimab. The receptors originated from an adult with an advanced solid tumor such as melanoma, head and neck, liver or kidney cancer.

The chain combines TRBV5-1 with TRBJ2-7; D could derive from TRBD1 or TRBD2 (6 bases each). The CDR3 runs to 16 residues. V lost 2 bases, J lost 3 bases, and 18 bases lay in between. The germline CDR1 and CDR2 sequences are SGHRS and YFSETQ. The CDR3 DNA is TGCGCCAGCAGCTTCTCGGCGAGGGGGGCAATCTACGAGCAGTACTTC. It specifies CASSFSARGAIYEQYF.

The gene calls are TRBV11-2 and TRBJ2-3, with D hard to call. Germline V gene lookup returns CDR1 SGHAT and CDR2 FQNNGV. V lost 7 bases, J lost 1 base, and 15 bases lay in between. This CDR3 has 15 amino acids. The CDR3 is CASIGSGWRTDTQYF. The CDR3 DNA follows: TGTGCCAGCATTGGATCGGGCTGGCGCACAGATACGCAGTATTTT.

The chain joins TRBV7-9 to TRBJ1-3, with TRBD1 matching over 8 bases. The germline CDR1 and CDR2 sequences are SEHNR and FQNEAQ (reference sequence). The length of the CDR3 is 17 residues. V was pared by 5 bases and J by 4 bases, with 13 bases of the junction left unmatched. The CDR3, as DNA: TGTGCCAGCAGCAGGACAGGGTGGGTCTCTTTCGGAAACACCATATATTTT. Encoded protein: CASSRTGWVSFGNTIYF.

This chain joins TRBV4-1 and TRBJ2-1, with 13 bases lining up with TRBD2. Germline lookup yields CDR1 MGHRA and CDR2 YSYEKL. This CDR3 is built from 17 residues. The V and J ends lost 1 base and 7 bases, in that order; junction bases with no gene match: 7. Written as DNA, the CDR3 is TGCGCCAGCAGCCAAGGCCTACTAGCGGGGGGGCTGAATGAGCAGTTCTTC. Translated: CASSQGLLAGGLNEQFF.

The chain joins TRBV6-6 to TRBJ2-2; D uncertain. The V gene lost 6 bases and the J gene lost 6 bases, with 11 bases spanning the gap. Germline V gene lookup returns CDR1 MNHNY and CDR2 SVGAGI (reference sequence). CDR3 length: 13 amino acids. CDR3 loop: CASSTTYPGELFF. DNA for the CDR3: TGTGCCAGCAGCACCACTTACCCCGGGGAGCTGTTTTTT.

CDR3 residues: CASSLAGTRVNTF. The CDR3, as DNA: TGTGCCAGCAGCTTAGCGGGGACACGGGTTAACACCTTC. The genes are TRBV7-9 and TRBJ1-2; D possibly corresponds to TRBD1 (6 bases). V dropped 0 bases and J dropped 12 bases, with 14 bases sitting between them. The CDR3 runs 13 residues. In germline, CDR1 is SEHNR, CDR2 FQNEAQ (reference sequence).

Regarding this clone: The junction differs from germline at one of its ends, possibly a read error. The rearrangement joins TRBV15 to TRBJ1-2; tentatively, D is TRBD1 (5 bases). In germline, CDR1 is LNHNV, CDR2 YYDKDF (reference sequence). This CDR3 spans 13 amino acids. CDR3 protein: CATSGDRDVGYTF. The CDR3 nucleotides are TGTGCCACCAGCGGAGACCGGGACGTAGGCTACACCTTC.

The V call is TRBV5-4, the J call TRBJ2-1, with D unresolved. Trimming cost V 0 bases and J 5 bases, with 3 bases left between them. Germline lookup yields CDR1 SGHNT and CDR2 YYREEE (reference sequence). The CDR3 is 12 residues long. The CDR3 is CASSLDHNEQFF. In DNA form, the CDR3 reads TGTGCCAGCAGCTTGGACCACAATGAGCAGTTCTTC.

The V gene is TRBV29-1, the J gene TRBJ1-2; possible D gene TRBD1, 5 bases. This CDR3 contains 14 residues. Germline CDR1 is SQVTM and CDR2 is ANQGSEA. V shed 6 bases and J shed 4 bases, with 18 bases lying between them. This chain's CDR3 is CSVLQGEGVYGYTF. Written as DNA, the CDR3 is TGCAGCGTACTACAAGGGGAGGGAGTCTATGGCTACACCTTC. The full variable domain, its missing parts supplied by reference TRBV29-1 and TRBJ1-2, is SAVISQKPSRDICQRGTSLTIQCQVDSQVTMMFWYRQQPGQSLTLIATANQGSEATYESGFVIDKFPISRPNLTFSTLTVSNMSPEDSSIYLCSVLQGEGVYGYTFGSGTRLTVV.

V usage is TRBV5-5 and J usage is TRBJ2-5; TRBD2 matches at 9 bases. J gave up 0 bases and V 6 bases, and 9 bases lay outside the gene matches. The germline V gene encodes CDR1 SGHKS and CDR2 YYEKEE (reference sequence). CDR3 length: 16 amino acids. The DNA of the CDR3 is TGTGCCAGCACCCCTTTAGCGGGGGCCTACCAAGAGACCCAGTACTTC. Protein: CASTPLAGAYQETQYF.

The rearrangement links TRBV28 to TRBJ2-7; 8 bases are shared with TRBD1. V trimming: 1 base; J trimming: 0 bases; junction bases outside the gene matches: 8. This CDR3 contains 17 residues. Germline V CDR1 and CDR2: MDHEN, SYDVKM. The CDR3 DNA reads TGTGCCAGCAGTTTATCCAGATGGGACAGGAGCTCCTACGAGCAGTACTTC. It codes for CASSLSRWDRSSYEQYF.

The chain carries TRBV5-6 and TRBJ2-3; no definite D call. The CDR3 is made up of 16 amino acids. The V gene's germline CDR1 is SGHDT and CDR2 YYEEEE. V dropped 2 bases and J dropped 0 bases, with 13 bases sitting between them. As DNA, the CDR3 is TGTGCCAGCAGCTTACCCTCTTCAACTAGCACAGATACGCAGTATTTT. This sequence encodes CASSLPSSTSTDTQYF.

The chain combines TRBV6-1 with TRBJ1-6; 8 nucleotides align to TRBD1. The junction had 7 bases not matched to a gene; V was cut back by 3 bases and J by 6 bases. Germline CDR1 reads MNHNS; CDR2 reads SASEGT. This CDR3 region has 16 residues. CDR3 sequence reads: CASSDLGQGFNSPLHF. The CDR3 DNA reads TGTGCCAGCAGTGACCTTGGACAGGGATTTAATTCACCCCTCCACTTT.

The gene calls are TRBV2 and TRBJ2-7, with D unclear. V was shortened by 9 bases and J by 7 bases, with 19 bases between the two germline ends. The CDR3 loop spans 13 amino acids. From germline, CDR1 is SNHLY and CDR2 FYNNEI. This chain's CDR3 is CASETGGSREQYF. The CDR3 nucleotides read TGTGCCAGTGAGACGGGTGGGTCGAGGGAGCAGTACTTC.

This rearrangement joins TRBV7-9 to TRBJ2-6; no clear D gene. This CDR3 is built from 16 residues. Deletions cut 2 bases from V and 0 bases from J, with 8 bases between. Germline CDR1 reads SEHNR; CDR2 reads FQNEAQ (reference sequence). Written as DNA, the CDR3 is TGTGCCAGCAGCTTAAGGCGTCACTCTGGGGCCAACGTCCTGACTTTC. It yields the protein CASSLRRHSGANVLTF.

The chain has TRBV4-1 and TRBJ2-3, with TRBD2 matching over 14 bases. Germline V gene data show CDR1 as MGHRA and CDR2 as YSYEKL. The CDR3 totals 18 residues. V lost 4 bases to trimming and J lost 0 bases; unmatched junction nucleotides: 6. CDR3 sequence reads: CASSRGTSGRISTDTQYF. CDR3 bases: TGCGCCAGCAGCCGCGGGACTAGCGGGAGAATTAGCACAGATACGCAGTATTTT.

This clone has only one observation. J is TRBJ2-1 and V is TRBV6-5; 8 nucleotides match TRBD2. This CDR3 is built from 15 residues. Unmatched junction bases numbered 2, after V lost 2 bases and J lost 2 bases. The V gene's germline CDR1 is MNHEY and CDR2 SVGAGI. The CDR3 loop reads CASSYGSGAYNEQFF. The CDR3 region has the DNA TGTGCCAGCAGTTACGGTAGCGGGGCCTACAATGAGCAGTTCTTC.

This chain joins TRBV5-1 and TRBJ1-3; D gene ambiguous. Trimming cost V 0 bases and J 0 bases, with 7 bases left between them. Germline V CDR1 and CDR2: SGHRS, YFSETQ. The CDR3 sequence is 15 residues long. The CDR3 nucleotides read TGCGCCAGCAGCTTGGTTCCGAGCTCTGGAAACACCATATATTTT. Protein product: CASSLVPSSGNTIYF.

The chain carries TRBV7-2 and TRBJ1-2; 7 bases line up with TRBD1. CDR1 is SGHTA, CDR2 FQGNSA, per germline. V lost 5 bases and J lost 2; bases outside the gene matches: 8. There are 15 residues in the CDR3. CDR3 loop: CASSQQGIMNYGYTF. The CDR3 region has the DNA TGTGCCAGCAGCCAACAGGGGATAATGAACTATGGCTACACCTTC.

The chain uses TRBV29-1 and TRBJ1-1; TRBD1 matches 8 bases. The V gene's germline CDR1 is SQVTM and CDR2 ANQGSEA. The ends lost 2 bases at V and 5 bases at J; junction bases unmatched: 10. The CDR3 covers 15 residues. CDR3 coding DNA: TGCAGCGTTGAATTAGACAGGGGAGGTGATACTGAAGCTTTCTTT. This translates into CSVELDRGGDTEAFF. The entire variable domain, with the rest obtained from reference TRBV29-1 and TRBJ1-1, is as follows: SAVISQKPSRDICQRGTSLTIQCQVDSQVTMMFWYRQQPGQSLTLIATANQGSEATYESGFVIDKFPISRPNLTFSTLTVSNMSPEDSSIYLCSVELDRGGDTEAFFGQGTRLTVV.

The rearrangement links TRBV11-2 to TRBJ1-5; D might be TRBD1 (6 bases). The CDR3 is 13 amino acids. The V end was cut by 3 bases, the J end by 7 bases, with 10 bases between. Per the germline V gene, CDR1 is SGHAT and CDR2 is FQNNGV. CDR3 in DNA: TGTGCCAGCAGCTTCACAGGGAGGCAGCCCCAGCATTTT. Encoded protein: CASSFTGRQPQHF. Drawing the rest from reference TRBV11-2 and TRBJ1-5, the complete variable domain is EAGVAQSPRYKIIEKRQSVAFWCNPISGHATLYWYQQILGQGPKLLIQFQNNGVVDDSQLPKDRFSAERLKGVDSTLKIQPAKLEDSAVYLCASSFTGRQPQHFGDGTRLSIL.